The rows below give T cell receptor beta chains drawn from one sample of a study of blood T cell repertoires in COVID-19. Produced via immunoSEQ multiplex PCR; TCRdb's table is partial and in-frame only. The sample contains tens of thousands of clones, approximately 88% of which appear only once. Sequencing was carried out using peripheral blood. The receptor source for this set is a man between 45 and 60 years old with active COVID-19. Each CDR3 is given with its conserved first and last residue. Fields, in order: J gene, V gene, D gene, CDR3 protein. A D gene is named only where the DNA matches it firmly.

TRBJ1-1 TRBV19 NA CASSSRLMTEAFF
TRBJ2-5 TRBV13 NA CASRVRRETQYF
TRBJ1-3 TRBV7-9 NA CASSFEGNTIYF
TRBJ2-7 TRBV18 TRBD2 CASSPGAGAPGGYEQYF
TRBJ2-1 TRBV3-1/TRBV3-2 NA CASRSQAYNEQFF
TRBJ1-4 TRBV7-2 NA CASSLVGGTVSHEKLFF
TRBJ2-3 TRBV4-1 TRBD2 CASSRDGGGSATDTQYF
TRBJ1-2 TRBV5-4 NA CASSLDRTNYGYTF
TRBJ2-5 TRBV6-6 NA CASSTEIPKTQYF
TRBJ2-7 TRBV27 NA CASSPRDSLDYEQYF
TRBJ2-2 TRBV6-2/TRBV6-3 NA CASSPHSGNTGELFF
TRBJ1-2 TRBV25-1 NA CASSEVGGGARYGYTF
TRBJ2-3 TRBV28 TRBD2 CASGDSGSGQYF
TRBJ2-5 TRBV5-1 NA CASSLQGYQETQYF
TRBJ2-1 TRBV19 TRBD1 CASAYGTGVNEQFF
TRBJ2-7 TRBV6-5 NA CASSYSGWGLSYEQYF
TRBJ2-5 TRBV5-1 NA CASSFSPGDQETQYF
TRBJ1-4 TRBV28 TRBD1 CASSRSRTGVIEKLFF
TRBJ2-7 TRBV23-1 TRBD1 CASSQSKGQAPYEQYF
TRBJ2-1 TRBV6-1 TRBD2 CASSENEAGGWNEQFF
TRBJ1-5 TRBV7-2 NA CASSPSHPNQPQHF
TRBJ1-6 TRBV25-1 NA CASTQGEYNSPLHF
TRBJ2-5 TRBV2 NA CASSEGVGYFIVGKETQYF
TRBJ2-7 TRBV27 NA CASRGVAASYEQYF
TRBJ2-2 TRBV7-2 NA CASSGTGPELFF
TRBJ1-6 TRBV10-3 TRBD1 CAISDPGQGSSYNSPLHF
TRBJ1-6 TRBV7-2 TRBD1 CASSFTNRGRIGGSPLHF